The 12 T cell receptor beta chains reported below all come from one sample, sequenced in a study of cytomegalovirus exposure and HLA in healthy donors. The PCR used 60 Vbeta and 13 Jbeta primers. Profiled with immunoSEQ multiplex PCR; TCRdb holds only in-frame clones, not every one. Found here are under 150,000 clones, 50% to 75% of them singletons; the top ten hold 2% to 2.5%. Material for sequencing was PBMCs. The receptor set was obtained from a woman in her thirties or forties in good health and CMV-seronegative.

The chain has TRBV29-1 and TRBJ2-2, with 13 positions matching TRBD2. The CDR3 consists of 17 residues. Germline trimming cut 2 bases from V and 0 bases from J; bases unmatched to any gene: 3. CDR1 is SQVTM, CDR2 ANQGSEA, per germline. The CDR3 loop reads CSVEPGTSGANTGELFF. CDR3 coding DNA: TGCAGCGTTGAACCCGGGACTAGCGGGGCGAACACCGGGGAGCTGTTTTTT.

For the CDR3, the DNA is TGTGCCAGCAGCATCAAAAGAGCGGGGGGACCAGATACGCAGTATTTT. This codes for CASSIKRAGGPDTQYF. V is TRBV7-8 and J is TRBJ2-3, with 9 nucleotides matching TRBD2. Germline V gene data show CDR1 as SGHVS and CDR2 as FQNEAQ. With V trimmed by 5 bases and J by 4 bases, 10 bases remained unmatched. CDR3 length: 16 amino acids. The entire variable domain, with the rest obtained from reference TRBV7-8 and TRBJ2-3, is as follows: GAGVSQSPRYKVAKRGQDVALRCDPISGHVSLFWYQQALGQGPEFLTYFQNEAQLDKSGLPSDRFFAERPEGSVSTLKIQRTQQEDSAVYLCASSIKRAGGPDTQYFGPGTRLTVL.

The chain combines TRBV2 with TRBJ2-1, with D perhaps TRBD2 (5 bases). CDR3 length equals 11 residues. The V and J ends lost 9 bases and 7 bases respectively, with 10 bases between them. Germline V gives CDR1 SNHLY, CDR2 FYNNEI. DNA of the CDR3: TGTGCCAGAGAGGGTAGGAATGAGCAGTTCTTC. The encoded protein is CAREGRNEQFF.

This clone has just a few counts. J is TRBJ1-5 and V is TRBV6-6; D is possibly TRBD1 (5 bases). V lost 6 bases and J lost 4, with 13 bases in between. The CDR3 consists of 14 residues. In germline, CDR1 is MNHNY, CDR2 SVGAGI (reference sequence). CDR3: CASSAKTVNQPQHF. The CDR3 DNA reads TGTGCCAGCAGCGCTAAGACAGTGAATCAGCCCCAGCATTTT.

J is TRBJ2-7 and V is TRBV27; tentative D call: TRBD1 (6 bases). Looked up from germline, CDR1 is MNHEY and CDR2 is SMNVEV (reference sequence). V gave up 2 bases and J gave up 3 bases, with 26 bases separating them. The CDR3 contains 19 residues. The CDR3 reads CASSLKGAGQTPQGYEQYF. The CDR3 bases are TGTGCCAGCAGTTTAAAAGGAGCTGGACAGACCCCCCAGGGCTACGAGCAGTACTTC.

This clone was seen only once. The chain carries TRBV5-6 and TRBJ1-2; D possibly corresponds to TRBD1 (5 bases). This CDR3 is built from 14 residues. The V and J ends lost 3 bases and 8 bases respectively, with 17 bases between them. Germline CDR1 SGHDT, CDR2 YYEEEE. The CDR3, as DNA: TGTGCCAGCAGCTCAACCGCCGGGGCGGGAGGCTACACCTTC. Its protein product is CASSSTAGAGGYTF.

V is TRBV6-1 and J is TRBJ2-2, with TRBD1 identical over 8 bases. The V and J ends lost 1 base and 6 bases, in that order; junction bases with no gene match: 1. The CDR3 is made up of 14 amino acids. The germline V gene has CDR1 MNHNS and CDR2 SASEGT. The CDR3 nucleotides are TGTGCCAGCAGTGAAGGGACAGGGCCCGGGGAGCTGTTTTTT. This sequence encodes CASSEGTGPGELFF.

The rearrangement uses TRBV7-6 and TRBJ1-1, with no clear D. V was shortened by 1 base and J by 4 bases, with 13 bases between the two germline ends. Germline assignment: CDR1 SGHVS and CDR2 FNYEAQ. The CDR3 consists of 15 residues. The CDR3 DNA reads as TGTGCCAGCAGCTTAGTCGTGGGCGAGGGCACTGAAGCTTTCTTT. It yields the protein CASSLVVGEGTEAFF.

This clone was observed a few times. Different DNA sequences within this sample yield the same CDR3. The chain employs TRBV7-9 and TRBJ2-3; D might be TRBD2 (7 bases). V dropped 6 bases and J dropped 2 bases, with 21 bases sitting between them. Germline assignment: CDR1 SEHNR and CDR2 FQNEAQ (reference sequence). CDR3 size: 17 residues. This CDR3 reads CASRSTGRGRHTDTQYF. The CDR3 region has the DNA TGTGCCAGCAGGTCAACAGGGAGGGGACGACACACAGATACGCAGTATTTT.

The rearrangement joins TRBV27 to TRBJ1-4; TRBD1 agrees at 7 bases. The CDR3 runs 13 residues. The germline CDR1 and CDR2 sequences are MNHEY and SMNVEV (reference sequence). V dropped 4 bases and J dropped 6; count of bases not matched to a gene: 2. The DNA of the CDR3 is TGTGCCAGCAGTTCAGGGGGGTATGAAAAACTGTTTTTT. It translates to CASSSGGYEKLFF. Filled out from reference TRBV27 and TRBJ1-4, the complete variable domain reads EAQVTQNPRYLITVTGKKLTVTCSQNMNHEYMSWYRQDPGLGLRQIYYSMNVEVTDKGDVPEGYKVSRKEKRNFPLILESPSPNQTSLYFCASSSGGYEKLFFGSGTQLSVL.

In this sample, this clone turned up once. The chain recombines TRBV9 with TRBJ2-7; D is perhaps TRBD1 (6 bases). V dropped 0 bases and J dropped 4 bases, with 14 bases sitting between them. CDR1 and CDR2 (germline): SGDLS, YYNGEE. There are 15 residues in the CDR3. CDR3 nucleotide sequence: TGTGCCAGCAGCGTAGGTGGCGGACAGTCGTACGAGCAGTACTTC. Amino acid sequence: CASSVGGGQSYEQYF.

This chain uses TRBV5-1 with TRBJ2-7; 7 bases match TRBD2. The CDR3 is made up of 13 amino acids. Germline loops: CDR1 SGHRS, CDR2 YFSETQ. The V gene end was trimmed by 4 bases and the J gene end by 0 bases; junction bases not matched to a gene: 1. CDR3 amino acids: CASSRGDSYEQYF. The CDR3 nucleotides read TGCGCCAGCAGCCGGGGGGACTCCTACGAGCAGTACTTC.